Included here is one T cell receptor (beta chain) sequence, with context. Time point indicated: peripheral blood 6 weeks after treatment start. Repertoires were generated with immunoSEQ multiplex PCR, while TCRdb's copy carries only in-frame clones and drops some. The sample consists of some 120,000 clones, roughly 86% of them appearing once. The data belong to a study of PD-L1 blockade in urothelial cancer. About the research overall: Males with bladder-origin urothelial cancer constituted most of the 29 patients. Peripheral blood specimens exhibited a median yield of 141,255 T cells.

CDR3 size: 12 residues. Trimming cost V 2 bases and J 12 bases; bases outside gene matches: 6. In germline, CDR1 is SEHNR, CDR2 FQNEAQ (reference sequence). The TCR originated in a man aged 45 to 65 with urothelial cancer. The rearrangement links TRBV7-9 to TRBJ1-2; 7 nucleotides match TRBD1. Sequences were derived from PBMCs, sampled around atezolizumab (anti-PD-L1) treatment. CDR3 in DNA: TGTGCCAGCAGCTTATCGACAGGGAAGCACACCTTC. This sequence encodes CASSLSTGKHTF.